The source of this T cell receptor beta chain is a study of spatial heterogeneity in lung cancer. About the study: Unique TCR and UMI combinations averaged more than ten appearances each in raw reads.

As to time point: sample taken at primary tumor resection. Sequencing was performed on whole RNA extracted from tumor and nontumor lung tissue, or from frozen PBMC, and the material was left unsorted. This clonotype was recorded at least ten times. TCRdb re-called the 5' RACE reads through MiXCR, storing one row per CDR3 protein. The sample consists of some 11,000 distinct CDR3 sequences, 8.6% of them appearing once. The CDR3 consists of 15 residues. CDR1 is MDHEN and CDR2 is SYDVKM in the germline V gene. V lost 7 bases and J lost 2, with 17 bases in between. The sequences come from PBMCs, collected at surgery. The chain is built from TRBV28 and TRBJ2-5, with D perhaps being TRBD1 or TRBD2 (5 bases each). The origin of this receptor is a male donor with early-stage non-small cell lung cancer. The CDR3 DNA reads TGTGCCAGCACCACCCCGGCGAGGGGACAAGAGACCCAGTACTTC. Protein product: CASTTPARGQETQYF.